The T cell receptor (beta chain) described here comes from a study of patients and donors after allogeneic stem cell transplantation. The germline gives CDR1 SGHTA, CDR2 FQGNSA. There are 14 residues in the CDR3. Trimming removed 7 bases from V and 4 bases from J, with 16 bases in between. TCRdb re-called the RT-PCR reads with MiXCR, one entry per CDR3 protein. This table holds 800,000 to 1,000,000 distinct CDR3 sequences, approximately 19% found once. The sample was blood, either unsorted or a sorted T cell fraction (not recorded which). The gene calls are TRBV7-2 and TRBJ1-2; no clear D gene. This TCR came from a human donor who was either an allogeneic HSCT recipient or a stem cell or donor lymphocyte infusion donor (not recorded which). It is not recorded whose cells these are; they may come from a transplant donor. CDR3 loop: CASTKPRRSYGYTF. The CDR3 DNA is TGTGCCAGCACCAAACCCCGGAGATCCTATGGCTACACCTTC.